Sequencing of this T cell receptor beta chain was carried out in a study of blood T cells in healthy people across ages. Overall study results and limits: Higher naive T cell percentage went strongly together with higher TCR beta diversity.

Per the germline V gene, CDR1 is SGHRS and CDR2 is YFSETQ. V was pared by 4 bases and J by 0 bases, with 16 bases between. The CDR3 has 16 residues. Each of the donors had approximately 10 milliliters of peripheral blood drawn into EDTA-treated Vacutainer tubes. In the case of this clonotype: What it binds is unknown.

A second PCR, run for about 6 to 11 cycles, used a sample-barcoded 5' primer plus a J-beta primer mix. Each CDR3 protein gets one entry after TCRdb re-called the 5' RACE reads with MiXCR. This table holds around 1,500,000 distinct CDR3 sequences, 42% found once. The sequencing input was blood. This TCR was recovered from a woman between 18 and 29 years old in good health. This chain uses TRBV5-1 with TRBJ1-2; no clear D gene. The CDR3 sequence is CASSPMGRGTNYGYTF. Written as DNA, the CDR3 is TGCGCCAGCAGCCCGATGGGGAGAGGGACTAACTATGGCTACACCTTC.